The 9 T cell receptor beta chains listed next were all sequenced from one sample in a study of glioma-infiltrating T cells. Using RNA template, CDR3s of TCR alpha and beta were amplified with iRepertoire arm-PCR. Via MiXCR, TCRdb re-called the multiplex PCR reads, giving one row per CDR3 protein. The sample contains around 390,000 distinct CDR3 sequences, around 45% of which appear only once. What was sequenced was glioma tissue, nonneoplastic brain tissue, or PBMCs (not recorded which). The receptors here all came from a human donor with low-grade glioma or glioblastoma, undergoing nonglioma brain surgery, or in good health (not recorded which).

The chain couples TRBV6-2 or TRBV6-3 to TRBJ2-6; no clear D gene. Germline lookup yields CDR1 MNHEY and CDR2 SVGEGT. This CDR3 region has 16 residues. The V end lost 7 bases, the J end lost 1 base, and 14 bases lay between the germline ends. As DNA, the CDR3 is TGTGCCAGCACCGGTACAGCCCTATCTGGGGCCAACGTCCTGACTTTC. Protein: CASTGTALSGANVLTF.

In its sample, this clonotype was seen once. A junction end diverges from the germline sequence, so it may reflect a read error. The rearrangement links TRBV2 to TRBJ2-1, with D perhaps matching TRBD2 (5 bases). The germline CDR1 and CDR2 sequences are SNHLY and FYNNEI. The CDR3 has 16 amino acids. The CDR3 DNA sequence: TGTGCCAGCTCCGTCCTGATAGAGGGAGCCTACAATAAGCAGTTCTTC. Translating it yields CASSVLIEGAYNKQFF.

The table lists this clonotype with a few counts. This chain connects TRBV4-3 to TRBJ1-1, with no clear D. CDR1 is LGHNA and CDR2 is YSLEER in the germline V gene. This CDR3 comprises 14 residues. V shed 0 bases and J shed 5 bases, with 10 bases lying between them. Here the CDR3 reads CASSQEGVWTEAFF. The CDR3 DNA reads TGCGCCAGCAGCCAAGAGGGAGTTTGGACTGAAGCTTTCTTT.

This rearrangement joins TRBV12-3 or TRBV12-4 to TRBJ2-7; the match to TRBD2 covers 10 bases. The CDR3 extends over 16 amino acids. J gave up 0 bases and V 5 bases, and 7 bases lay outside the gene matches. The DNA of the CDR3 is TGTGCCAGCAGTATCTCTCCTAGCGGGAGCTCCTACGAGCAGTACTTC. Encoded protein: CASSISPSGSSYEQYF.

This clonotype was observed at least ten times. The chain employs TRBV3-1 and TRBJ2-1, with 14 bases lining up with TRBD2. CDR3 size: 17 residues. Losses at the gene ends were 4 bases for V and 5 bases for J; bases not matched to a gene: 7. The germline V gene encodes CDR1 LGHDT and CDR2 YNNKEL (reference sequence). The CDR3 here is CASSPGLAGAGNNEQFF. CDR3 coding DNA: TGTGCCAGCAGCCCGGGACTAGCGGGAGCTGGTAACAATGAGCAGTTCTTC.

The rearrangement uses TRBV2 and TRBJ1-2; maybe TRBD1 (6 bases). Trimming pared 11 bases from V and 5 bases from J, leaving 18 bases between. The CDR3 length is 13 residues. From germline, CDR1 is SNHLY and CDR2 FYNNEI. CDR3 sequence: CADSEDSIYGYTF. The CDR3 bases are TGTGCCGACTCTGAGGACAGTATTTATGGCTACACCTTC. The full variable domain, in which reference TRBV2 and TRBJ1-2 provide the parts outside the CDR3, is EPEVTQTPSHQVTQMGQEVILRCVPISNHLYFYWYRQILGQKVEFLVSFYNNEISEKSEIFDDQFSVERPDGSNFTLKIRSTKLEDSAMYFCADSEDSIYGYTFGSGTRLTVV.

Details on this clonotype: A much larger clone is a single base away; this may be a read error. The chain joins TRBV19 to TRBJ1-5, with D perhaps matching TRBD1 (5 bases). Germline CDR1 LNHDA, CDR2 SQIVND (reference sequence). The CDR3 runs 11 residues. Trimming took off 8 bases at V and 6 bases at J, with 8 bases between the two ends. The CDR3 DNA reads TGTGCCAGTGGGGCCTGTCAGCCCCAGCATTTT. Protein sequence: CASGACQPQHF.

V and J are TRBV7-2 and TRBJ1-3; a weak D match, TRBD1 (6 bases). This CDR3 contains 16 residues. In germline, CDR1 is SGHTA, CDR2 FQGNSA. Trimming pared 1 base from V and 5 bases from J, leaving 15 bases between. The CDR3 loop is CASSLGPGGARNTIYF. The CDR3 DNA follows: TGTGCCAGCAGCTTAGGACCCGGGGGGGCTAGAAACACCATATATTTT.

This clonotype showed up just a few times. The chain links TRBV7-8 to TRBJ1-1; 7 nucleotides agree with TRBD1. CDR1 SGHVS and CDR2 FQNEAQ come from the germline V gene. The CDR3 length is 11 residues. J was trimmed by 10 bases and V by 5 bases; bases with no gene match: 4. CDR3 in DNA: TGTGCCAGCAGCCAGACAGGGTTAGCTTTCTTT. Translated, it gives CASSQTGLAFF.